Below, one T cell receptor beta chain is given with its context. Its cognate antigen is unknown. This sample is drawn from a study of shared clonotypes between healthy human individuals. Study conclusions and caveats: Estimated richness was generally greater in naive than memory subsets.

As processed by the authors: Quality scores were absent from the junction-only immunoSEQ sequences, so filtering differed. Generated by immunoSEQ multiplex PCR, the TCRdb table keeps only in-frame clones and is missing some. The V and J calls and clone size were taken over from that table, and D and trimming were inferred from the DNA. This table has about 2.2 million clones, just over 90% appearing once. Terminally differentiated effector memory CD45RA+ cells were left out of the naive CD8 fraction, which was CD45RO-negative and positively selected for CCR7. The length of the CDR3 is 22 residues. After removal of 5 bases from V and 6 bases from J, the junction contained 25 bases not matched to a gene. The germline gives CDR1 MDHEN, CDR2 SYDVKM.

The rearrangement joins TRBV28 to TRBJ2-1; TRBD2 matches at 13 bases. What was sequenced was naive CD8+ T cells from PBMCs. The TCR comes from a young man in good health. Some clones in this sample may be carry-over from other donors' samples. CDR3 sequence: CASSLITGQRGLAGQRGNEQFF. CDR3 in DNA: TGTGCCAGCAGTCTCATTACGGGACAGCGGGGACTAGCGGGACAGCGCGGCAATGAGCAGTTCTTC. Complete variable domain (other parts from reference TRBV28 and TRBJ2-1): DVKVTQSSRYLVKRTGEKVFLECVQDMDHENMFWYRQDPGLGLRLIYFSYDVKMKEKGDIPEGYSVSREKKERFSLILESASTNQTSMYLCASSLITGQRGLAGQRGNEQFFGPGTRLTVL.